The present T cell receptor (beta chain) was sequenced within a study of T cell clusters in autoimmune cytopenias. Tens of thousands of genome equivalents of blood DNA were amplified for TRB. The CDR3 is 15 residues long. Germline assignment: CDR1 LNHDA and CDR2 SQIVND (reference sequence). Multiplex touch-down PCR amplified TRB using TRB-A and TRB-B pools in one tube. TCRdb reprocessed the multiplex PCR reads and keeps a single row for each CDR3 protein, giving no DNA. This table holds nearly 15,000 distinct CDR3 sequences. These data were also reused for a study on T cell repertoires in aging, cancer and after chemotherapy. That source reports: Healthy donors lost TCR diversity with age mainly through richness, cancer patients through richness and evenness. Median generation probability rose over the chemotherapy interval in each cancer cohort, suggesting rebound thymic output.

This TCR was recovered from a human donor in good health. The chain employs TRBV19 and TRBJ2-1; the TCRdb D gene call, TRBD1, has no DNA to confirm it. What was sequenced was peripheral blood. The chain's CDR3 is CASQYTRESYNEQFF.